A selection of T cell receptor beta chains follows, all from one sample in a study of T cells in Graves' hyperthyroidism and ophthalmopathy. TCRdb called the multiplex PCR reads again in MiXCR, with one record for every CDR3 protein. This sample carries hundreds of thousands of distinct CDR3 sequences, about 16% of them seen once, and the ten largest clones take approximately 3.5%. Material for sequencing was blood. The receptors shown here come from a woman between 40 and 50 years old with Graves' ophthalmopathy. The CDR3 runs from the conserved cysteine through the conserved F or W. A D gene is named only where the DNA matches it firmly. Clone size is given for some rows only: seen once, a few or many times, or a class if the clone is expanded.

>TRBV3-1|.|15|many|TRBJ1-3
TGTGCCAGCAGCCGGGGCAGTCCGTCTGGAAACACCATATATTTT
CASSRGSPSGNTIYF
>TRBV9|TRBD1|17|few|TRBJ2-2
TGTGCCAGCAGCGGAAGCCGACAGGGGAGAAAAACCGGGGAGCTGTTTTTT
CASSGSRQGRKTGELFF
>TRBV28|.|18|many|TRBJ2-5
TGTGCCAGCAGTTTAGGGGTAGCAGGGCAGAGACTCCGGGAGACCCAGTACTTC
CASSLGVAGQRLRETQYF
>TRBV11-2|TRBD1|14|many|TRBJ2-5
TGTGCCAGCTACCGACCGGGACAGCAAGAGACCCAGTACTTC
CASYRPGQQETQYF
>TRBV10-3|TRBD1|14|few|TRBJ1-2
TGTGCCATCAGTGGGCTTCAGGGGGCCGAAGGCTACACCTTC
CAISGLQGAEGYTF
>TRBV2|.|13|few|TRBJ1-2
TGTGCCAGCAACCGGCAGGGTTTATATGGCTACACCTTC
CASNRQGLYGYTF
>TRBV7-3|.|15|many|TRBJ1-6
TGTGCCAGCAGCGCATCGGGAACAACGGGTTCACCCCTCCACTTT
CASSASGTTGSPLHF
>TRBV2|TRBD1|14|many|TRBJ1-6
TGTGCCAGCTCCGCGGGACAGTGGAATTCACCCCTCCACTTT
CASSAGQWNSPLHF
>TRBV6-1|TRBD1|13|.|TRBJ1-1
TGTGCCAGCAGTTTCGGGACAGGGGCTGAAGCTTTCTTT
CASSFGTGAEAFF
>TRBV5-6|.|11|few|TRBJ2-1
TGTGCCAGCAGCTTGGTGGACAGCGAGTTCTTC
CASSLVDSEFF
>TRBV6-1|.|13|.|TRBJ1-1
TGTGCCAGCAGGCCCTGGGGGAACACTGAAGCTTTCTTT
CASRPWGNTEAFF
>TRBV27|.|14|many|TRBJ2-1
TGTGCCAGCAGTTGGGCAGGGCATTACAATGAGCAGTTCTTC
CASSWAGHYNEQFF
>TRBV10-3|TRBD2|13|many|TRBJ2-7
TGTGCCCTGGGACTAGCGGGGGGGAGCGAGCAGTACTTC
CALGLAGGSEQYF
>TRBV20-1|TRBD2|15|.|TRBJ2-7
TGCAGTGCTAGAGATCACGCTAGCGGGGGCTACGAGCAGTACTTC
CSARDHASGGYEQYF
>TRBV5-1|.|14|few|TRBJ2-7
TGCGCCAGCAGCACGGATCAATGGGCCTACGAGCAGTACTTC
CASSTDQWAYEQYF
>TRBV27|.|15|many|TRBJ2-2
TGTGCCAGCAGTTTGGCGACTACATATCCCGGGGAGCTGTTTTTT
CASSLATTYPGELFF
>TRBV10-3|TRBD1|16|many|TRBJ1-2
TGTGCCATCAGTGATGGGACAGGCTATCTGCACTATGGCTACACCTTC
CAISDGTGYLHYGYTF
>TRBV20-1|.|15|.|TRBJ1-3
TGCAGTGCTAGAGAGGCGGGATTTTCTGGAAACACCATATATTTT
CSAREAGFSGNTIYF
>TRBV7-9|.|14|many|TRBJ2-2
TGTGCCTCCCGGCTAGCAGAAAACACCGGGGAGCTGTTTTTT
CASRLAENTGELFF
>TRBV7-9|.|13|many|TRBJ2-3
TGTGCCGTTGCGGGCCGCAACACAGATACGCAGTATTTT
CAVAGRNTDTQYF
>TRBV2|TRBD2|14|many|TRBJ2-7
TGTGCCAGCAGTCTCATCACTAGCGGGAGCGAGCAGTACTTC
CASSLITSGSEQYF
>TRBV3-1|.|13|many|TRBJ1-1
TGTGCCAGCAGCCCATTACAGAACACTGAAGCTTTCTTT
CASSPLQNTEAFF
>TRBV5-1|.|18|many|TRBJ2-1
TGCGCCAGCAGCTTGGGTCGTTCGGTGCTCTCGCGGAACAATGAGCAGTTCTTC
CASSLGRSVLSRNNEQFF
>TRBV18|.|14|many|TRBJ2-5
TGTGCCAGCTCACCAGGAGTTCCTCAAGAGACCCAGTACTTC
CASSPGVPQETQYF
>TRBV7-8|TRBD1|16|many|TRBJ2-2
TGTGCCAGCAGCTTAGCACAGGGGGCGGACACCGGGGAGCTGTTTTTT
CASSLAQGADTGELFF
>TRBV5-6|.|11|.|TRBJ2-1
TGTGCCAGCACCTTGCTCAATGAGCAGTTCTTC
CASTLLNEQFF
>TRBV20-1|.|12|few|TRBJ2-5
TGCAGTGCTCACCTACTTGGGGAGACCCAGCACTTC
CSAHLLGETQHF
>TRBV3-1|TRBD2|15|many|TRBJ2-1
TGTGCCAGCAGCGTGGAGCGGGGGGGTTACAATGAGCAGTTCTTC
CASSVERGGYNEQFF
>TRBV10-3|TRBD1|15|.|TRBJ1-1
TGTGCCATCAGCGACAGGGGGACGATGAACACTGAAGCTTTCTTT
CAISDRGTMNTEAFF
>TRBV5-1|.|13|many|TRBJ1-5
TGCGCCAGCAGCCAGGGCGTCAATCAGCCCCAGCATTTT
CASSQGVNQPQHF
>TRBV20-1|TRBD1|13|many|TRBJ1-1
TGCAGTGCTAGAGAACAGGGGGAGACTGAAGCTTTCTTT
CSAREQGETEAFF
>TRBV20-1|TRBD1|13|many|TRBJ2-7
TGCAGTGCCCTTCGACAGGGACCCTACGAGCAGTACTTC
CSALRQGPYEQYF